This T cell receptor beta chain comes out of a study of cytomegalovirus exposure and HLA in healthy donors. Whole-study context: In terms of ancestry, the Caucasian-associated cluster contained more than 65% of the approximately 380 genotyped donors. The study's findings and limits: Immune exposure information comprised only CMV serostatus. The study flagged some 170 TCR beta chains as cytomegalovirus-associated.

The length of the CDR3 is 18 residues. Per germline, CDR1 SGHDT and CDR2 YYEEEE. The junction had 12 bases not matched to a gene; V was cut back by 3 bases and J by 0 bases. Vbeta (60) and Jbeta (13) primers were used in the PCR. The data were produced by immunoSEQ multiplex PCR, yet TCRdb's version contains in-frame clones alone and is incomplete. This repertoire includes 100,000 to 150,000 clones. As for the donors, each was a healthy bone marrow donor. A word on this clone: Its antigen is currently unknown.

The V gene is TRBV5-6, the J gene TRBJ2-3; TRBD2 matches at 8 bases. The sequence came from a man between 40 and 49 years old in good health and CMV-seronegative. The specimen was PBMCs. The CDR3 is CASSSSRSGGISTDTQYF. DNA for the CDR3: TGTGCCAGCAGCTCGTCCAGAAGCGGGGGAATTAGCACAGATACGCAGTATTTT. Filled out from reference TRBV5-6 and TRBJ2-3, the complete variable domain reads DAGVTQSPTHLIKTRGQQVTLRCSPKSGHDTVSWYQQALGQGPQFIFQYYEEEERQRGNFPDRFSGHQFPNYSSELNVNALLLGDSALYLCASSSSRSGGISTDTQYFGPGTRLTVL.